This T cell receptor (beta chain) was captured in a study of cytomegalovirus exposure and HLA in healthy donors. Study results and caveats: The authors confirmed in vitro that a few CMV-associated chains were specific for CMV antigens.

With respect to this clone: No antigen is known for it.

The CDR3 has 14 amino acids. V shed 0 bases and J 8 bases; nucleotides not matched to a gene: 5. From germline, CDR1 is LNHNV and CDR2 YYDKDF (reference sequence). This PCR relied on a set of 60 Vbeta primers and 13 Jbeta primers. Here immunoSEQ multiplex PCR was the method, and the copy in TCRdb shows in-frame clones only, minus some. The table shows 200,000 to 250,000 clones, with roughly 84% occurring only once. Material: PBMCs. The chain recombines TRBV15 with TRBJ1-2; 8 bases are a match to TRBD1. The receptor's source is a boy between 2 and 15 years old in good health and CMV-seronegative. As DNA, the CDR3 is TGTGCCACCAGCAGAGATCAGGGGGCGGGAGGCTACACCTTC. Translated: CATSRDQGAGGYTF.